The T cell receptor beta chain under discussion was sequenced for a study of blood T cells in healthy people across ages. V lost 5 bases and J lost 6, with 10 bases in between. Germline CDR1 SEHNR, CDR2 FQNEAQ (reference sequence). The CDR3 extends over 12 amino acids. The table lists this clonotype with a few counts. A sample-barcoded 5' primer and a J-beta primer mix were used in a second PCR of roughly 7 to 12 cycles. TCRdb independently ran MiXCR on the 5' RACE reads; one entry per CDR3 protein. The sample shows approximately 850,000 distinct CDR3 sequences, around 42% of them seen only once. This TCR was recovered from a man aged 60-69 years in good health. This chain joins TRBV7-9 and TRBJ1-1; no firm D call. The sample consisted of blood. CDR3 DNA: TGTGCCAGCAGCCTAGGTATCTCTGAAGCTTTCTTT. Protein product: CASSLGISEAFF.